The rows below give T cell receptor beta chains drawn from one sample of a study of cytomegalovirus exposure and HLA in healthy donors. The data were produced by immunoSEQ multiplex PCR, yet TCRdb's version contains in-frame clones alone and is incomplete. The table has about 190,000 clones, roughly 80% seen once; the top ten hold 3.5% to 4%. Sequenced sample: PBMCs. The receptors come from a man in his fifties in good health and CMV-seronegative. Each CDR3 is given with its conserved first and last residue.

v_call	j_call	cdr3_aa
TRBV5-4	TRBJ1-1	CASSSTGGTEAFF
TRBV27	TRBJ1-1	CASSFPGGAVAFF
TRBV6-1	TRBJ2-5	CASILSGGETQYF
TRBV4-2	TRBJ2-1	CASSQDLAGGLQQFF
TRBV2	TRBJ2-1	CASSDMGLAGGYSYNEQFF
TRBV7-9	TRBJ1-3	CASSFARLLSGNTIYF
TRBV27	TRBJ2-2	CASSLGGAGGELFF
TRBV7-2	TRBJ1-3	CASSVSGVPGNTIYF
TRBV6-5	TRBJ1-1	CAIGRERNTEAFF
TRBV5-1	TRBJ2-2	CASSSTVNTGELFF
TRBV6-6	TRBJ2-2	CASSNAGAYTGELFF
TRBV18	TRBJ1-4	CASSAYPSGEKLFF
TRBV7-8	TRBJ2-5	CASSLILRGVQETQYF
TRBV6-5	TRBJ1-5	CASSYSGSGNQPQHF
TRBV6-1	TRBJ1-5	CASSEAGVQPQHF
TRBV5-4	TRBJ2-7	CASSLAYRDDRNEQYF
TRBV2	TRBJ2-5	CASSWDNLQETQYF
TRBV19	TRBJ1-1	CASSMGRENTEAFF
TRBV7-9	TRBJ1-1	CAATTGVTEAFF
TRBV7-9	TRBJ1-1	CASSFEGGGAFF
TRBV19	TRBJ2-6	CASGTGNDAGANVLTF
TRBV5-1	TRBJ2-5	CASQNGPGTQYF
TRBV9	TRBJ2-3	CASSVAGTGNTQYF
TRBV10-1	TRBJ2-1	CASSPGTGLSWRVYNEQFF
TRBV7-9	TRBJ2-3	CASSLGWRGASTDTQYF
TRBV19	TRBJ2-4	CASSIETGGVDIRSKNIQYF
TRBV7-2	TRBJ1-1	CASSLQSGGRNTEAFF
TRBV6-5	TRBJ1-1	CASSELWSLGAFF
TRBV6-5	TRBJ2-7	CASSYGPRVPHYEQYF
TRBV11-1	TRBJ2-2	CASSLGSVTGYTGELFF
TRBV10-2	TRBJ1-2	CASSAADFNYGYTF
TRBV6-4	TRBJ2-1	CASSSQGKEQFF
TRBV9	TRBJ1-2	CASMKGDGYTF
TRBV27	TRBJ2-7	CASPSGLSYEQYF
TRBV5-1	TRBJ1-2	CASSLTSNYGYTF
TRBV13	TRBJ2-3	CASSTTGVVVDTQYF
TRBV10-2	TRBJ2-3	CASSDRGLGTDTQYF
TRBV2	TRBJ1-5	CASRSTGTGQPQHF
TRBV11-2	TRBJ2-5	CASSLDMRGREAQYF
TRBV7-2	TRBJ1-2	CASSYTGGAYGYTF